This TCR beta chain originates from a study of T-cell reconstitution after alpha-beta-depleted transplantation in children listed by TCRdb under 2016. Broadly, across the study: Using TCR repertoire profiling, the study quantitatively followed how T-cell immune reconstitution unfolded in children after TCRalphabeta/CD19-depleted allogeneic hematopoietic cell transplantation. Summary of the overall study and its limitations: Over the following months the frequencies of hyperexpanded clones went down, and after one year T-cell counts and TCRbeta diversity were mostly credited to newly produced T cells. In some patients, high TCRbeta diversity at day 60 was attributed to recipient T cells and intrathymic progenitors that had survived conditioning. The apparently early alphabetaT-cell count recovery about two months after transplant was reportedly dependent on only several hundred rapidly expanded clones derived from non-depleted graft cells.

The treatment or condition label for this specimen denotes: allogeneic hematopoietic cell transplantation with graft depleted of TCRalphabeta T cells and CD19 B cells. The transplant recipients were children given TCRalphabeta/CD19-depleted allogeneic hematopoietic cell grafts. This clonotype was detected ten times or more. Its specific antigen is unknown. There are no base qualities to consult, and no much larger clone falls within one base. CDR3 length: 12 amino acids, cysteine to phenylalanine. Of all the DNA, just the CDR3 is kept, 36 bases in frame from base 1. The germline V gene provides CDR1 SGDLS and CDR2 YYNGEE. The V end loses 4 bases and the J end loses 9 bases, and a stretch of 10 bases separates them. The library was made by PCR. The reads were generated on an Illumina HiSeq 2500. TCR library preparation used molecular barcoding, with unique molecular identifiers applied to normalize quantification of the TCRbeta repertoire. In-frame beta chains were kept once TCRdb had trimmed the public reads at Q25 with fastp and called clones with MiXCR. Every distinct CDR3 protein forms one entry, paired with its most common genes and DNA. The sample has approximately 500,000 distinct CDR3 sequences on record, roughly 10% of them singletons. The biggest ten clones account for 2% to 2.5% of the sample.

This receptor was identified in a child aged 2 to 10 with inherited bone marrow failure, due to receive a stem cell transplant. Recombination connected TRBV9 to TRBJ2-2; the D gene is perhaps TRBD1 or TRBD2, as each covers 5 bases. The sample was PBMCs, taken before TCRalphabeta/CD19-depleted stem cell transplant. CDR3 protein: CASSPWGRELFF. The bases read TGTGCCAGCAGCCCTTGGGGGAGGGAGCTGTTTTTT. With the portions outside the CDR3 filled from the reference TRBV9 and TRBJ2-2 genes, the complete variable region becomes DSGVTQTPKHLITATGQRVTLRCSPRSGDLSVYWYQQSLDQGLQFLIQYYNGEERAKGNILERFSAQQFPDLHSELNLSSLELGDSALYFCASSPWGRELFFGEGSRLTVL.